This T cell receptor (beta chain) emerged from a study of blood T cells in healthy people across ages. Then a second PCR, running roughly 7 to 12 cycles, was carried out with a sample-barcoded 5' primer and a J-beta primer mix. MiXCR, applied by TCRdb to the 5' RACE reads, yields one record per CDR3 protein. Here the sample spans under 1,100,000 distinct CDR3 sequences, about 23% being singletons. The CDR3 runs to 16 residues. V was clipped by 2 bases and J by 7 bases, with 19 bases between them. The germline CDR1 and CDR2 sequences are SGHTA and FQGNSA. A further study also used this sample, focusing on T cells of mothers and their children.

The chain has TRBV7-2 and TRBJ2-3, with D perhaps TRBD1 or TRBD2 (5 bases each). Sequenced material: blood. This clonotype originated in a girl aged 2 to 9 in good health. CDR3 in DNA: TGTGCCAGCAGCTTAAATTGGGGACCCGGTACGAATACGCAGTATTTT. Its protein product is CASSLNWGPGTNTQYF. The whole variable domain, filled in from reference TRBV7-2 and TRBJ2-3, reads GAGVSQSPSNKVTEKGKDVELRCDPISGHTALYWYRQSLGQGLEFLIYFQGNSAPDKSGLPSDRFSAERTGGSVSTLTIQRTQQEDSAVYLCASSLNWGPGTNTQYFGPGTRLTVL.